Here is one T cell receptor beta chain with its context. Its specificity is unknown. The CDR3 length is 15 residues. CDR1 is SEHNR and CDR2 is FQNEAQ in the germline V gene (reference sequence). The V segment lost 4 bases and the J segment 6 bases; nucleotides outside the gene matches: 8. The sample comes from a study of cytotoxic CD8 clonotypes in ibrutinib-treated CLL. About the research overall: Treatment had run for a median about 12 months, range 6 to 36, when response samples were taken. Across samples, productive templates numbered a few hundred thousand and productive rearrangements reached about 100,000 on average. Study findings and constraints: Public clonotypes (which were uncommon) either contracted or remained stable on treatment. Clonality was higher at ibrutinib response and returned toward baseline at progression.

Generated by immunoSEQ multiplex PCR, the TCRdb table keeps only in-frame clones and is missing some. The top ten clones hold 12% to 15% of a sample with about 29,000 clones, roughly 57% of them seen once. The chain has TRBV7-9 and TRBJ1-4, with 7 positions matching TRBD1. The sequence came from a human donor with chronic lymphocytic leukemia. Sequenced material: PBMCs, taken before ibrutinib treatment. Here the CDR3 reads CASSSPGQLDEKLFF. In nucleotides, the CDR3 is TGTGCCAGCAGCTCCCCGGGACAGCTAGATGAAAAACTGTTTTTT. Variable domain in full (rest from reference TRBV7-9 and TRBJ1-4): DTGVSQNPRHKITKRGQNVTFRCDPISEHNRLYWYRQTLGQGPEFLTYFQNEAQLEKSRLLSDRFSAERPKGSFSTLEIQRTEQGDSAMYLCASSSPGQLDEKLFFGSGTQLSVL.